These 14 T cell receptor beta chains were all obtained from the same sample, sequenced in a study of T cell changes during pregnancy in multiple sclerosis. Using immunoSEQ multiplex PCR, the repertoire was profiled, and TCRdb retains in-frame clones only, with some absent. The data hold approximately 43,000 clones, with around four fifths observed a single time. The starting material was CD4+ T cells from peripheral blood mononuclear cells, obtained before pregnancy. These receptors were obtained from a female donor with multiple sclerosis, enrolled in a pregnancy study.

The V and J genes are TRBV2 and TRBJ1-4, with a tentative D call TRBD1 (6 bases). Germline lookup yields CDR1 SNHLY and CDR2 FYNNEI. The CDR3 consists of 15 residues. Deletions cut 6 bases from V and 5 bases from J, with 16 bases between. The CDR3 DNA reads as TGTGCCAGCAGCGAAAAGACAGGAGGAAATGAAAAACTGTTTTTT. Amino acid sequence: CASSEKTGGNEKLFF.

The V call is TRBV5-1, the J call TRBJ2-3, with TRBD2 identical over 8 bases. Losses at the gene ends were 1 base for V and 4 bases for J; bases not matched to a gene: 5. CDR3 size: 15 residues. Germline CDR1 reads SGHRS; CDR2 reads YFSETQ. CDR3 DNA sequence: TGCGCCAGCAGCTTGTCCGGGGGGGGTCCAGATACGCAGTATTTT. Protein product: CASSLSGGGPDTQYF.

The rearrangement joins TRBV19 to TRBJ1-1, with 7 nucleotides matching TRBD1. Losses at the gene ends were 7 bases for V and 5 bases for J; bases not matched to a gene: 7. Looked up from germline, CDR1 is LNHDA and CDR2 is SQIVND (reference sequence). This CDR3 spans 13 amino acids. The CDR3 region is CASNRGLGTEAFF. CDR3 nucleotide sequence: TGTGCCAGTAATAGGGGGCTGGGGACTGAAGCTTTCTTT.

This rearrangement joins TRBV5-1 to TRBJ2-2; D is possibly TRBD1 (6 bases). The length of the CDR3 is 14 residues. The germline V gene encodes CDR1 SGHRS and CDR2 YFSETQ. V was shortened by 4 bases and J by 6 bases, with 13 bases between the two germline ends. CDR3 residues: CASSINTGSGELFF. As DNA, the CDR3 is TGCGCCAGCAGCATAAATACAGGGTCCGGGGAGCTGTTTTTT.

The gene calls are TRBV6-5 and TRBJ2-3; 7 bases align to TRBD2. Looked up from germline, CDR1 is MNHEY and CDR2 is SVGAGI. J lost 2 bases, V lost 2 bases, and 4 bases had no gene match. This CDR3 has 15 amino acids. CDR3: CASSYGGGNTDTQYF. The CDR3 DNA is TGTGCCAGCAGTTACGGGGGGGGTAACACAGATACGCAGTATTTT.

This clone was observed a handful of times. V and J are TRBV19 and TRBJ1-5; 7 nucleotides agree with TRBD1. Germline V gene lookup returns CDR1 LNHDA and CDR2 SQIVND (reference sequence). CDR3 length equals 17 residues. The ends lost 4 bases at V and 7 bases at J; junction bases unmatched: 16. The CDR3 loop is CASSRTEGTVFNQPQHF. The DNA for the CDR3 is TGTGCCAGTAGTAGGACGGAAGGGACAGTCTTTAACCAGCCCCAGCATTTT.

This sequence joins TRBV5-6 and TRBJ1-4; weak D call: TRBD1 (5 bases). With 4 bases removed from V and 3 bases from J, the gap between germline ends came to 10 bases. The CDR3 contains 14 residues. Germline lookup yields CDR1 SGHDT and CDR2 YYEEEE. The CDR3 DNA is TGTGCCAGCAGCCCGGGGGTAGCTAATGAAAAACTGTTTTTT. Protein: CASSPGVANEKLFF.

As regards this clone: Germline is not matched at one junction end, which may reflect a read error. The chain is built from TRBV28 and TRBJ1-5, with D tentatively TRBD1 (6 bases). Looked up from germline, CDR1 is MDHEN and CDR2 is SYDVKM. CDR3 length equals 12 residues. As DNA, the CDR3 is TGCGTCTCAGGGGTTATCAATCAGCCCCAGCATTTT. Amino acid sequence: CVSGVINQPQHF. Full variable domain (missing parts from reference TRBV28 and TRBJ1-5): DVKVTQSSRYLVKRTGEKVFLECVQDMDHENMFWYRQDPGLGLRLIYFSYDVKMKEKGDIPEGYSVSREKKERFSLILESASTNQTSMYLCVSGVINQPQHFGDGTRLSIL.

The chain combines TRBV27 with TRBJ1-1; D gene unclear. In germline, CDR1 is MNHEY, CDR2 SMNVEV (reference sequence). The V and J ends lost 7 bases and 0 bases respectively, with 9 bases between them. There are 13 residues in the CDR3. CDR3 in amino acids: CASTSTMNTEAFF. The CDR3 coding sequence is TGTGCCAGCACGTCGACTATGAACACTGAAGCTTTCTTT.

The chain is built from TRBV2 and TRBJ1-2; TRBD1 agrees at 7 bases. The J segment lost 2 bases and the V segment lost 4 bases, leaving 1 base of the junction unmatched. In germline, CDR1 is SNHLY, CDR2 FYNNEI. This CDR3 has 13 residues. This chain's CDR3 is CASSGQGNYGYTF. The CDR3 DNA reads as TGTGCCAGCAGTGGACAGGGAAACTATGGCTACACCTTC.

The genes are TRBV6-6 and TRBJ2-5; no reliable D call. This CDR3 is built from 14 residues. Trimming took 0 bases from V and 2 from J, leaving 7 bases between them. In germline, CDR1 is MNHNY, CDR2 SVGAGI (reference sequence). CDR3 sequence (DNA): TGTGCCAGCAGTTACTCCGCCAGACAAGAGACCCAGTACTTC. It codes for CASSYSARQETQYF.

The chain uses TRBV5-4 and TRBJ2-3, with 10 bases aligning to TRBD2. The CDR3 has 18 residues. V trimming: 1 base; J trimming: 2 bases; junction bases outside the gene matches: 10. Germline values: CDR1 SGHNT, CDR2 YYREEE (reference sequence). The CDR3 reads CASSLYVSGRPSTDTQYF. CDR3 coding DNA: TGTGCCAGCAGCTTGTATGTTAGCGGGAGGCCCTCCACAGATACGCAGTATTTT.

Concerning this clone itself: Other DNA sequences in the sample encode the same CDR3. This sequence joins TRBV29-1 and TRBJ1-5, with 8 bases aligning to TRBD1. The CDR3 length is 12 residues. Trimming at V came to 5 bases and at J to 7 bases, leaving 4 bases not matched to a gene. From germline, CDR1 is SQVTM and CDR2 ANQGSEA. As DNA, the CDR3 is TGCAGCGTTCGGACAGGGACCCAGCCCCAGCATTTT. As protein: CSVRTGTQPQHF.

This clone was observed once. The chain combines TRBV9 with TRBJ1-1; D ambiguous. Trimming cost V 0 bases and J 2 bases, with 8 bases left between them. Germline values: CDR1 SGDLS, CDR2 YYNGEE. This CDR3 contains 14 residues. CDR3 amino acids: CASSVAPYNTEAFF. The CDR3 DNA follows: TGTGCCAGCAGCGTAGCCCCGTATAACACTGAAGCTTTCTTT.